This entry lists 8 T cell receptor beta chains sequenced from one sample in a study of cytomegalovirus exposure and HLA in healthy donors. PCR primers comprised 60 Vbeta and 13 Jbeta primers. The repertoire was sequenced with immunoSEQ multiplex PCR; TCRdb's copy has only in-frame clones and lacks some. The table includes approximately 150,000 clones, 66% detected once. The material sequenced was PBMCs. The source of these receptors is a woman in her fifties or sixties in good health and CMV-seronegative.

J is TRBJ2-7 and V is TRBV6-6, with 13 bases aligning to TRBD2. CDR3 size: 15 residues. CDR1 is MNHNY and CDR2 is SVGAGI in the germline V gene (reference sequence). Trimming cost V 2 bases and J 5 bases; bases outside gene matches: 3. CDR3 DNA sequence: TGTGCCAGCAGTTACAATGGACTAGCGGGAGACGAGCAGTACTTC. Protein sequence: CASSYNGLAGDEQYF.

The chain joins TRBV5-1 to TRBJ1-3; possibly TRBD1 for D (6 bases). This CDR3 is built from 14 residues. Germline assignment: CDR1 SGHRS and CDR2 YFSETQ. Trimming removed 7 bases from V and 0 bases from J, with 11 bases in between. CDR3: CASSRDTSGNTIYF. As DNA, the CDR3 is TGCGCCAGCTCCCGGGACACCTCTGGAAACACCATATATTTT.

The sample holds a few counts of this clone. This sequence joins TRBV5-1 and TRBJ1-2, with TRBD1 as a possible D gene (6 bases). Germline CDR1 SGHRS, CDR2 YFSETQ. This CDR3 is 14 amino acids long. With 0 bases removed from V and 4 bases from J, the gap between germline ends came to 10 bases. The DNA for the CDR3 is TGCGCCAGCAGCTTGGACAGGGTGAGCTATGGCTACACCTTC. The encoded protein is CASSLDRVSYGYTF.

V is TRBV28 and J is TRBJ2-7; 7 bases line up with TRBD2. CDR1 and CDR2 (germline): MDHEN, SYDVKM. The CDR3 consists of 16 residues. V shed 2 bases, J shed 3 bases, and the junction held 10 bases outside the gene matches. The CDR3 here is CASSLRRAGVIYEQYF. In DNA form, the CDR3 reads TGTGCCAGCAGTTTACGTCGGGCGGGAGTAATCTACGAGCAGTACTTC.

The V call is TRBV7-9, the J call TRBJ1-2, with D unresolved. V lost 11 bases and J lost 2, with 9 bases in between. CDR1 is SEHNR, CDR2 FQNEAQ, per germline (reference sequence). This CDR3 is built from 11 residues. The CDR3, as DNA: TGTGCCGTCGAGGAAAACTATGGCTACACCTTC. This encodes CAVEENYGYTF.

CDR3 sequence reads: CASRDSYTDTQYF. CDR3 sequence (DNA): TGTGCCAGCAGGGACAGTTACACAGATACGCAGTATTTT. The genes are TRBV6-5 and TRBJ2-3; the D gene is possibly TRBD1 (6 bases). Deletions cut 6 bases from V and 2 bases from J, with 9 bases between. CDR3 length equals 13 residues. The germline V gene encodes CDR1 MNHEY and CDR2 SVGAGI.

The rearrangement uses TRBV29-1 and TRBJ2-7; 8 positions agree with TRBD2. The germline V gene has CDR1 SQVTM and CDR2 ANQGSEA. Losses at the gene ends were 7 bases for V and 1 base for J; bases not matched to a gene: 3. The CDR3 has 12 amino acids. The DNA of the CDR3 is TGCAGCGCTGGGACTAGTTCCTACGAGCAGTACTTC. Protein product: CSAGTSSYEQYF.

This clone is a singleton in its sample. The chain joins TRBV19 to TRBJ1-3; weak D call: TRBD1 (6 bases). Germline V gene lookup returns CDR1 LNHDA and CDR2 SQIVND (reference sequence). The V end was cut by 7 bases, the J end by 2 bases, with 18 bases between. The CDR3 covers 16 residues. In DNA, the CDR3 is TGTGCCAGTACGAATCCAGGGGCTCGCCCTGGAAACACCATATATTTT. Residues: CASTNPGARPGNTIYF.